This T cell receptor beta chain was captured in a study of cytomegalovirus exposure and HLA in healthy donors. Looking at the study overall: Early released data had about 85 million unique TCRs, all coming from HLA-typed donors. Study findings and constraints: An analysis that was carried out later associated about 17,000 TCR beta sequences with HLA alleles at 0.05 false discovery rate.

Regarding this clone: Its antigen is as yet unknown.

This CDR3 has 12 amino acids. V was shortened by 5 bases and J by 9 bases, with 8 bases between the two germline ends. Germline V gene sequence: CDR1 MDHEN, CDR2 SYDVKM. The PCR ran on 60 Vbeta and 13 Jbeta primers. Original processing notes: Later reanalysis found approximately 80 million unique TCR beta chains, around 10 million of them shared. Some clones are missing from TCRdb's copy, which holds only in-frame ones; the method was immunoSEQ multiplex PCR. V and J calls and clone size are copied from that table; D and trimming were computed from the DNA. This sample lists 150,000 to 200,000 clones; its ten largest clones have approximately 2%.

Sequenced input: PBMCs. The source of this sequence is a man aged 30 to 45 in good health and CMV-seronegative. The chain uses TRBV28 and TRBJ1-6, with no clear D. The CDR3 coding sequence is TGTGCCAGCAGTCCCTTCTTTTCACCCCTCCACTTT. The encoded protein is CASSPFFSPLHF.